This T cell receptor beta chain was sequenced during a study of blood T cell repertoires in COVID-19. About the research overall: COVID-19 samples from acute and convalescent phases originated in the United States, Italy and Spain.

J gave up 7 bases and V 5 bases, and 5 bases lay outside the gene matches. Germline V lookup: CDR1 SGHAT, CDR2 FQNNGV. The CDR3 extends over 13 amino acids. Method: immunoSEQ multiplex PCR; TCRdb's copy keeps in-frame clones and lacks some. The repertoire has about 63,000 clones, around three quarters of them found once; the top ten carry over 25%. This clonotype was sampled from a human donor in a cohort sampled during active COVID-19. The source material was peripheral blood. V usage is TRBV11-2 and J usage is TRBJ2-4; 7 positions agree with TRBD2. This CDR3 is CASSTGGGNIQYF. Here the CDR3 DNA reads TGTGCCAGCAGCACGGGAGGTGGGAACATTCAGTACTTC.